These 5 T cell receptor beta chains were sequenced from one sample in a study of blood T cell repertoires in COVID-19. Some clones are missing from TCRdb's copy, which holds only in-frame ones; the method was immunoSEQ multiplex PCR. The data contain about 140,000 clones, about 80% of them singletons. The sample taken for sequencing was peripheral blood. The source of these receptors is a man aged 60-69 years with acute or convalescent COVID-19.

V is TRBV18 and J is TRBJ2-7; D might be TRBD1 (5 bases). CDR3 length: 12 residues. The germline V gene encodes CDR1 KGHSH and CDR2 LQKENI. The V gene lost 4 bases and the J gene lost 6 bases, with 10 bases spanning the gap. CDR3 in amino acids: CASSQGYREQYF. In DNA, the CDR3 is TGTGCCAGCTCACAGGGGTACCGCGAGCAGTACTTC.

J is TRBJ1-1 and V is TRBV18; 7 bases are shared with TRBD1. J gave up 5 bases and V 2 bases, and 2 bases lay outside the gene matches. The CDR3 has 13 residues. The germline V gene has CDR1 KGHSH and CDR2 LQKENI. CDR3 amino acids: CASSPKTGTEAFF. The CDR3, as DNA: TGTGCCAGCTCACCAAAGACAGGGACTGAAGCTTTCTTT.

This rearrangement joins TRBV5-4 to TRBJ2-1; the D gene is possibly TRBD2 (6 bases). Germline V lookup: CDR1 SGHNT, CDR2 YYREEE (reference sequence). CDR3 size: 15 residues. V was pared by 0 bases and J by 9 bases, with 16 bases between. Written as DNA, the CDR3 is TGTGCCAGCAGCTTGGGGGTAGCGGCCTACGGTGAGCAGTTCTTC. This translates into CASSLGVAAYGEQFF.

CDR3 nucleotides: TGTGCCAGCAGCTTGCGTGCGGGAGGGAGCACAGATACGCAGTATTTT. Amino acid sequence: CASSLRAGGSTDTQYF. The J gene is TRBJ2-3, the V gene TRBV5-8, with TRBD2 matching 9 bases. CDR1 and CDR2 (germline): SGHTS, YDEGEE. V lost 1 base and J lost 0; bases outside the gene matches: 3. This CDR3 spans 16 amino acids.

The chain couples TRBV5-8 to TRBJ1-2; D is possibly TRBD1 (5 bases). Germline lookup yields CDR1 SGHTS and CDR2 YDEGEE. The V end lost 2 bases, the J end lost 8 bases, and 16 bases lay between the germline ends. The CDR3 is 14 amino acids. As DNA, the CDR3 is TGTGCCAGCAGCTTACTGACAGTTGGTGGCGGCTACACCTTC. It is translated as CASSLLTVGGGYTF.